Given below is one T cell receptor beta chain in context. This specimen belongs to a study of control samples from healthy donors and cancer patients. Between the trimmed V and J ends, which lost 5 bases and 1 base, there was a span of 14 bases. The CDR3 length is 15 residues. CDR1 is LNHDA and CDR2 is SQIVND in the germline V gene (reference sequence). Sequencing was performed with immunoSEQ multiplex PCR; in TCRdb, only in-frame clones are kept and a portion is missing. The sample includes approximately 74,000 clones, 94% of them seen just once. The chain couples TRBV19 to TRBJ1-1; D gene uncertain. The origin of this receptor is a woman between 25 and 40 years old in good health. The sequenced sample was blood. Written as DNA, the CDR3 is TGTGCCAGTAGTCTAACTAGGAGCGCGAACACTGAAGCTTTCTTT. It specifies CASSLTRSANTEAFF.